This T cell receptor (beta chain) was profiled in a study of early T cells in non-severe SARS-CoV-2 infection. Broader study findings: VDJdb matching skewed toward anti-spike CD8 responses, missing private and CD4 specificities.

TCRdb reprocessed the 5' RACE reads with MiXCR, giving one entry per CDR3 protein. The sample lists 100,000 or so distinct CDR3 sequences, 13% occurring once. Germline V gene data show CDR1 as MGHRA and CDR2 as YSYEKL. The CDR3 totals 16 residues. This clonotype was seen many times. Its matching antigen is unknown. A read error may produce the germline difference seen at one junction end. The chain joins TRBV4-1 to TRBJ1-1; 7 bases are a match to TRBD1. Sequencing was performed on whole blood. This receptor was identified in an adult who was a healthcare worker with PCR-confirmed SARS-CoV-2 infection or an uninfected control (not recorded which). CDR3 coding DNA: TGCGCCAGCAGCCAAGTAACAGGGGCAAGGAACACTGAAGTTTTCTTT. Translating it yields CASSQVTGARNTEVFF.